The 5 T cell receptor beta chains reported below all come from one sample, sequenced in a study of spatial heterogeneity in lung cancer. This sample's time point: sample taken at primary tumor resection. TCRdb passed the 5' RACE reads through MiXCR, listing each CDR3 protein once. This sample carries tens of thousands of distinct CDR3 sequences, approximately 12% of them seen once, and the ten largest clones take about two fifths. The source material was PBMCs, sampled at surgery. These receptors came from a male donor with early-stage non-small cell lung cancer.

This clonotype was seen more than once but under ten times. This chain connects TRBV20-1 to TRBJ1-1; D not resolved. Trimming shortened V by 0 bases and J by 0 bases, and 11 bases separated the two germline ends. Germline V gives CDR1 DFQATT, CDR2 SNEGSKA (reference sequence). This CDR3 contains 15 residues. CDR3 residues: CSARDPVTVNTEAFF. As DNA, the CDR3 is TGCAGTGCTAGAGATCCCGTGACGGTGAACACTGAAGCTTTCTTT.

V and J are TRBV6-2 or TRBV6-3 and TRBJ2-2; D is unresolved. The CDR3 sequence is 16 residues long. Germline values: CDR1 MNHEY, CDR2 SVGEGT. Trimming took off 0 bases at V and 4 bases at J, with 12 bases between the two ends. CDR3 coding DNA: TGTGCCAGCAGTTACTCAAAGCCCCGCGGCACCGGGGAGCTGTTTTTT. Its protein is CASSYSKPRGTGELFF.

This clonotype was counted many times. This chain connects TRBV18 to TRBJ1-6; D not resolved. The germline V and J ends were trimmed by 3 bases and 7 bases, with 10 bases remaining between them. Germline V gives CDR1 KGHSH, CDR2 LQKENI. The CDR3 is made up of 14 amino acids. In DNA form, the CDR3 reads TGTGCCAGCTCACCCTCAGTGGAAAATTCACCCCTCCACTTT. Its protein is CASSPSVENSPLHF.

On this clonotype: At one boundary the junction diverges from the germline segment, which might be a read error. The genes are TRBV20-1 and TRBJ2-2, with 15 positions matching TRBD2. This CDR3 comprises 17 residues. In germline, CDR1 is DFQATT, CDR2 SNEGSKA (reference sequence). The CDR3 region has the DNA TGCAGTGCGAGAGGGACTAGCGGGGGGACGAACACCGGGGAGCTGTTTTTT. Its protein product is CSARGTSGGTNTGELFF.

The CDR3 nucleotides read TGCAGTGCTAGAGTTCGGGGACAGCGGATTGACAATGAGCAGTTCTTC. Protein sequence: CSARVRGQRIDNEQFF. V gene TRBV20-1 combines with J gene TRBJ2-1, with 7 bases aligning to TRBD1. This CDR3 contains 16 residues. The V gene's germline CDR1 is DFQATT and CDR2 SNEGSKA (reference sequence). The V gene end was trimmed by 1 base and the J gene end by 5 bases; junction bases not matched to a gene: 11.